This T cell receptor (beta chain) is drawn from a study of T cells in Graves' hyperthyroidism and ophthalmopathy. Amplification yielded TCR beta CDR3 regions, with RNA transcripts as the source. An initial round of RT-PCR targeting the TCR CDR3 relied on the HTBI primer set. MiXCR, applied by TCRdb to the multiplex PCR reads, yields one record per CDR3 protein. The sample includes about 600,000 distinct CDR3 sequences, roughly 15% of them seen just once. This clonotype was seen ten or more times. Its target is unknown. Ophthalmopathy patients showed a Clinical Activity Score of at least 3, NOSPECS grade of at least 4 and duration under 3 months. Regarding the study as a whole: Also found in blood were most expanded thyroid clonotypes above 0.001. A model using 13 V-J features told ophthalmopathy apart from stable hyperthyroidism.

This TCR derives from a woman in her 50s with Graves' ophthalmopathy. The sequencing input was blood.

DNA for the CDR3: TGTGCCAGCAGCTTAACCGGAGGGCGGGCCCAAGAGACCCAGTACTTC. It codes for CASSLTGGRAQETQYF. The chain joins TRBV7-3 to TRBJ2-5, with a possible D match to TRBD2 (6 bases). CDR1 is SGHTA, CDR2 FQGTGA, per germline. The V end was cut by 0 bases, the J end by 1 base, with 12 bases between. This CDR3 is built from 16 residues.